The 8 T cell receptor beta chains given below trace back to one sample, sequenced in a study of monozygotic twins with inflammatory bowel disease. TCRdb re-called the 5' RACE reads, yielding one record per CDR3 amino acid sequence without DNA. Recorded here are 200,000 to 250,000 distinct CDR3 sequences; the top ten clones represent 7.5% to 9.5%. Material: blood. The receptors here all came from a human donor with ulcerative colitis or Crohn's disease, or a healthy co-twin of an affected twin (not recorded which).

The CDR3 reads CASSSTGGGFTDTQYF. This chain uses TRBV12-3 or TRBV12-4 with TRBJ2-3; TCRdb reports TRBD2, a call that lacks DNA to check it against. The CDR3 length is 16 residues.

The rearrangement joins TRBV7-9 to TRBJ1-2; TCRdb's D call of TRBD1 is untestable without DNA. CDR1 and CDR2 (germline): SEHNR, FQNEAQ (reference sequence). This CDR3 comprises 13 residues. CDR3 loop: CASWGDGSYGYTF.

This chain links TRBV7-2 with TRBJ1-3; without DNA, the TCRdb call of TRBD1 cannot be checked. This CDR3 is 17 amino acids long. CDR1 is SGHTA and CDR2 is FQGNSA in the germline V gene. The CDR3 loop is CASSLVSGGRVGNTIYF.

V is TRBV5-1 and J is TRBJ1-1. The germline V gene has CDR1 SGHRS and CDR2 YFSETQ. The CDR3 runs to 16 residues. CDR3 protein: CASSFWSTFTNTEAFF.

The V and J genes are TRBV18 and TRBJ2-7; TCRdb picks TRBD1, but there is no DNA to check that call. CDR3 length: 14 residues. Looked up from germline, CDR1 is KGHSH and CDR2 is LQKENI. CDR3 protein: CASSPWDGSYEQYF.

The rearrangement joins TRBV9 to TRBJ2-7; the D call of TRBD1 rests on TCRdb alone, since no DNA is present to check it. Germline V lookup: CDR1 SGDLS, CDR2 YYNGEE. The CDR3 sequence is 15 residues long. This CDR3 reads CASSVDRDRDYEQYF.

The chain employs TRBV3-1 and TRBJ1-2; the D call of TRBD1 rests on TCRdb alone, since no DNA is present to check it. This CDR3 is built from 15 residues. The germline CDR1 and CDR2 sequences are LGHDT and YNNKEL (reference sequence). CDR3 loop: CASSRGGGRGPGYTF. The whole variable domain, remainder taken from reference TRBV3-1 and TRBJ1-2, is DTAVSQTPKYLVTQMGNDKSIKCEQNLGHDTMYWYKQDSKKFLKIMFSYNNKELIINETVPNRFSPKSPDKAHLNLHINSLELGDSAVYFCASSRGGGRGPGYTFGSGTRLTVV.

The V gene is TRBV7-3, the J gene TRBJ2-3; TCRdb reports TRBD1, a call that lacks DNA to check it against. This CDR3 region has 17 residues. Germline CDR1 SGHTA, CDR2 FQGTGA. The CDR3 sequence is CASSLWGRGGLTDTQYF.